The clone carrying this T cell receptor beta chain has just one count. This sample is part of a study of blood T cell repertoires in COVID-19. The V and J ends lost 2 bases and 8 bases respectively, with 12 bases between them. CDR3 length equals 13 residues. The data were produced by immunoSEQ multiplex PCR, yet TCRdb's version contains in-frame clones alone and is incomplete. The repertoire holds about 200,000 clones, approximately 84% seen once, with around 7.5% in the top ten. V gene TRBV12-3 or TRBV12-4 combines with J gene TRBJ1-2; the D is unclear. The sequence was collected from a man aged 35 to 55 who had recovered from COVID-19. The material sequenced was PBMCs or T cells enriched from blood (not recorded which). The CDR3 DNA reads TGTGCCAGCAGTTTATCAGCGTTAGAGGGCTACACCTTC. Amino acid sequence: CASSLSALEGYTF.